Sequencing of this T cell receptor beta chain was carried out in a study of T cell responses to AZD1222 COVID-19 vaccine. Study details: Second doses that came at about 4 or about 12 weeks were put together. General study points: Mostly white British, mostly female donors; authors suggested clonal diversity may be underestimated. All repertoire sampling was performed exclusively after the peak T cell response. In the spike-specific TCR repertoire, nearly half reportedly target unmutated variant regions.

The table came from immunoSEQ multiplex PCR; TCRdb's copy has only in-frame clones and leaves some out. The table records approximately 92,000 clones, approximately 90% of them present only once. The J segment lost 8 bases and the V segment lost 8 bases, leaving 9 bases of the junction unmatched. CDR1 is SGHVS and CDR2 is FQNEAQ in the germline V gene. The CDR3 totals 13 residues. As to this clone: Its matching antigen is unknown.

The receptor's source is an adult in good health. V gene TRBV7-8 combines with J gene TRBJ1-3; 7 positions match TRBD1. Here the sequenced sample was peripheral blood, taken on day 0 of AZD1222 vaccination. CDR3 bases: TGTGCCAGCTTCCCCGAGAGGGGGCACACCATATATTTT. Translated, it gives CASFPERGHTIYF.